A selection of T cell receptor beta chains follows, all from one sample in a study of OX40 agonist ivuxolimab in advanced cancers. The data were produced by immunoSEQ multiplex PCR, yet TCRdb's version contains in-frame clones alone and is incomplete. The sample lists tens of thousands of clones, around 91% occurring once. Source: CD4+ or CD8+ T cells sorted from blood, taken in a trial of the OX40 agonist ivuxolimab. All receptors derive from an adult with an advanced solid tumor such as melanoma, head and neck, liver or kidney cancer. CDR3s include the opening cysteine and the closing phenylalanine or tryptophan. Fields, in order: J gene, V gene, CDR3 length, clone size, D gene, CDR3 protein, CDR3 DNA. A D gene is named only where the DNA matches it firmly. Part of the rows lack a size; the others show once, few, many or a class for expanded clones.

j_gene: TRBJ2-7
v_gene: TRBV10-3
len: 17
abundance: NA
d_gene: TRBD2
CDR3aa: CAISEGFGGGSSYEQYF
CDR3nt: TGTGCCATCAGTGAGGGCTTCGGGGGAGGGAGCTCCTACGAGCAGTACTTC

j_gene: TRBJ2-2
v_gene: TRBV6-5
len: 14
abundance: NA
d_gene: NA
CDR3aa: CASSYFGGKGELFF
CDR3nt: TGTGCCAGCAGTTACTTCGGCGGAAAAGGGGAGCTGTTTTTT

j_gene: TRBJ1-2
v_gene: TRBV10-3
len: 14
abundance: NA
d_gene: NA
CDR3aa: CAIRSDRREYGYTF
CDR3nt: TGTGCCATTAGGTCTGACAGGAGGGAATACGGCTACACCTTC

j_gene: TRBJ1-2
v_gene: TRBV29-1
len: 11
abundance: NA
d_gene: NA
CDR3aa: CSAGGTNGYTF
CDR3nt: TGCAGCGCCGGAGGGACGAATGGCTACACCTTC

j_gene: TRBJ2-7
v_gene: TRBV6-5
len: 16
abundance: NA
d_gene: NA
CDR3aa: CASSYTYGQGVYEQYF
CDR3nt: TGTGCCAGCAGTTATACGTACGGGCAGGGAGTGTACGAGCAGTACTTC

j_gene: TRBJ2-3
v_gene: TRBV27
len: 13
abundance: NA
d_gene: NA
CDR3aa: CASSLLDTDTQYF
CDR3nt: TGTGCCAGCAGTTTATTAGACACAGATACGCAGTATTTT

j_gene: TRBJ1-4
v_gene: TRBV5-5
len: 15
abundance: NA
d_gene: NA
CDR3aa: CASSEGRFGDEKLFF
CDR3nt: TGTGCCAGCAGCGAGGGACGGTTCGGGGATGAAAAACTGTTTTTT

j_gene: TRBJ2-1
v_gene: TRBV6-5
len: 12
abundance: NA
d_gene: NA
CDR3aa: CASMDSYNEQFF
CDR3nt: TGTGCCAGCATGGACTCCTACAATGAGCAGTTCTTC

j_gene: TRBJ2-1
v_gene: TRBV29-1
len: 12
abundance: NA
d_gene: NA
CDR3aa: CSVGRGGNEQFF
CDR3nt: TGCAGCGTTGGGAGGGGTGGAAATGAGCAGTTCTTC

j_gene: TRBJ2-3
v_gene: TRBV14
len: 17
abundance: NA
d_gene: TRBD2
CDR3aa: CASSLTGTSGNTDTQYF
CDR3nt: TGTGCCAGCAGCCTGACCGGGACTAGCGGGAACACAGATACGCAGTATTTT

j_gene: TRBJ2-1
v_gene: TRBV9
len: 17
abundance: NA
d_gene: TRBD2
CDR3aa: CASSVGGGLAGANEQFF
CDR3nt: TGTGCCAGCAGCGTGGGGGGTGGACTAGCGGGAGCCAATGAGCAGTTCTTC

j_gene: TRBJ1-1
v_gene: TRBV5-4
len: 13
abundance: NA
d_gene: NA
CDR3aa: CASRGQPNTEAFF
CDR3nt: TGTGCCAGCAGAGGACAGCCGAACACTGAAGCTTTCTTT

j_gene: TRBJ1-2
v_gene: TRBV7-9
len: 13
abundance: NA
d_gene: NA
CDR3aa: CASSSGGVSGYTF
CDR3nt: TGTGCCAGCAGCTCCGGGGGGGTCAGCGGCTACACCTTC

j_gene: TRBJ2-1
v_gene: TRBV9
len: 15
abundance: NA
d_gene: TRBD2
CDR3aa: CASSASSGSYNEQFF
CDR3nt: TGTGCCAGCAGCGCATCTAGCGGGAGTTACAATGAGCAGTTCTTC

j_gene: TRBJ1-1
v_gene: TRBV28
len: 13
abundance: NA
d_gene: NA
CDR3aa: CASSSSGPSEAFF
CDR3nt: TGTGCCAGCAGTTCCTCGGGTCCCTCTGAAGCTTTCTTT

j_gene: TRBJ2-5
v_gene: TRBV7-8
len: 16
abundance: NA
d_gene: NA
CDR3aa: CASSLSPATLGETQYF
CDR3nt: TGTGCCAGCAGCTTAAGTCCGGCAACGTTAGGGGAGACCCAGTACTTC

j_gene: TRBJ2-5
v_gene: TRBV19
len: 14
abundance: NA
d_gene: NA
CDR3aa: CASSPGQNQETQYF
CDR3nt: TGTGCCAGTAGCCCCGGACAGAACCAAGAGACCCAGTACTTC

j_gene: TRBJ2-7
v_gene: TRBV7-8
len: 16
abundance: few
d_gene: TRBD1
CDR3aa: CASSHPGQGPLGEQYF
CDR3nt: TGTGCCAGCAGCCACCCGGGACAGGGTCCCTTAGGCGAGCAGTACTTC

j_gene: TRBJ2-2
v_gene: TRBV6-5
len: 16
abundance: NA
d_gene: TRBD1
CDR3aa: CASSYSDRGGTGELFF
CDR3nt: TGTGCCAGCAGTTACTCGGACAGGGGGGGCACCGGGGAGCTGTTTTTT

j_gene: TRBJ2-3
v_gene: TRBV5-1
len: 16
abundance: NA
d_gene: NA
CDR3aa: CASSLGGAIGTDTQYF
CDR3nt: TGCGCCAGCAGCCTAGGCGGGGCAATAGGCACAGATACGCAGTATTTT

j_gene: TRBJ1-4
v_gene: TRBV4-3
len: 16
abundance: NA
d_gene: TRBD1
CDR3aa: CASSQAGDRHNEKLFF
CDR3nt: TGCGCCAGCAGCCAAGCGGGGGACAGGCATAATGAAAAACTGTTTTTT

j_gene: TRBJ1-5
v_gene: TRBV18
len: 14
abundance: once
d_gene: TRBD1
CDR3aa: CASSTGQGRQPQHF
CDR3nt: TGTGCCAGCTCGACGGGACAGGGCAGGCAGCCCCAGCATTTT

j_gene: TRBJ2-1
v_gene: TRBV7-2
len: 14
abundance: NA
d_gene: NA
CDR3aa: CASSLGGSKDEQFF
CDR3nt: TGTGCCAGCAGCTTAGGGGGGAGTAAGGATGAGCAGTTCTTC

j_gene: TRBJ2-6
v_gene: TRBV19
len: 15
abundance: NA
d_gene: NA
CDR3aa: CASSLWSSGANVLTF
CDR3nt: TGTGCCAGTAGTCTTTGGAGCTCTGGGGCCAACGTCCTGACTTTC

j_gene: TRBJ1-1
v_gene: TRBV6-5
len: 15
abundance: NA
d_gene: TRBD1
CDR3aa: CASTPQGGRAAEAFF
CDR3nt: TGTGCCAGCACTCCCCAGGGGGGGCGAGCGGCTGAAGCTTTCTTT

j_gene: TRBJ1-5
v_gene: TRBV28
len: 13
abundance: NA
d_gene: NA
CDR3aa: CASSRRGMKTQHF
CDR3nt: TGTGCCAGCAGTCGACGGGGGATGAAGACCCAGCATTTT

j_gene: TRBJ1-1
v_gene: TRBV19
len: 15
abundance: NA
d_gene: TRBD1
CDR3aa: CASSIMGQLGTEAFF
CDR3nt: TGTGCCAGTAGTATAATGGGACAGTTGGGCACTGAAGCTTTCTTT

j_gene: TRBJ2-5
v_gene: TRBV30
len: 14
abundance: NA
d_gene: TRBD2
CDR3aa: CACGVGTSTETQYF
CDR3nt: TGTGCCTGTGGTGTAGGGACTAGCACCGAGACCCAGTACTTC

j_gene: TRBJ2-6
v_gene: TRBV4-1
len: 19
abundance: few
d_gene: NA
CDR3aa: CASSPTSGQANSGANVLTF
CDR3nt: TGCGCCAGCAGCCCCACATCGGGGCAGGCCAACTCTGGGGCCAACGTCCTGACTTTC

j_gene: TRBJ2-7
v_gene: TRBV7-7
len: 16
abundance: NA
d_gene: NA
CDR3aa: CASSPVGTNSGGEQYF
CDR3nt: TGTGCCAGCAGCCCAGTCGGGACAAACAGTGGCGGCGAGCAGTACTTC

j_gene: TRBJ2-5
v_gene: TRBV5-1
len: 12
abundance: NA
d_gene: NA
CDR3aa: CASSLSQETQYF
CDR3nt: TGCGCCAGCAGCTTATCCCAAGAGACCCAGTACTTC

j_gene: TRBJ1-1
v_gene: TRBV10-3
len: 12
abundance: NA
d_gene: NA
CDR3aa: CAISGLNTEAFF
CDR3nt: TGTGCCATCAGCGGACTGAACACTGAAGCTTTCTTT

j_gene: TRBJ2-1
v_gene: TRBV5-1
len: 15
abundance: NA
d_gene: TRBD1
CDR3aa: CASSLQPGQGFEQFF
CDR3nt: TGCGCCAGCAGCTTGCAGCCGGGACAGGGATTTGAGCAGTTCTTC

j_gene: TRBJ2-5
v_gene: TRBV7-2
len: 13
abundance: NA
d_gene: NA
CDR3aa: CASSRVGRETQYF
CDR3nt: TGTGCCAGCAGCCGCGTAGGTAGGGAGACCCAGTACTTC

j_gene: TRBJ2-7
v_gene: TRBV6-6
len: 16
abundance: once
d_gene: TRBD1
CDR3aa: CASTDHEGQGWSEQYF
CDR3nt: TGTGCCAGCACGGACCATGAAGGACAGGGATGGAGCGAGCAGTACTTC

j_gene: TRBJ1-2
v_gene: TRBV2
len: 14
abundance: few
d_gene: TRBD1
CDR3aa: CASKRDRGNYGYTF
CDR3nt: TGTGCCAGCAAGAGGGACAGGGGGAACTATGGCTACACCTTC

j_gene: TRBJ2-6
v_gene: TRBV5-1
len: 16
abundance: NA
d_gene: TRBD2
CDR3aa: CASRASGISGANVLTF
CDR3nt: TGCGCCAGCCGGGCTAGCGGTATCTCTGGGGCCAACGTCCTGACTTTC

j_gene: TRBJ1-4
v_gene: TRBV11-2
len: 12
abundance: NA
d_gene: NA
CDR3aa: CASTRRDEKLFF
CDR3nt: TGTGCCAGCACCCGGAGGGATGAAAAACTGTTTTTT

j_gene: TRBJ2-1
v_gene: TRBV5-1
len: 12
abundance: NA
d_gene: NA
CDR3aa: CASMRSYNEQFF
CDR3nt: TGCGCCAGCATGAGAAGTTACAATGAGCAGTTCTTC

j_gene: TRBJ2-7
v_gene: TRBV27
len: 13
abundance: NA
d_gene: NA
CDR3aa: CASSLVTGLEQYF
CDR3nt: TGTGCCAGCAGTTTGGTGACGGGCCTGGAGCAGTACTTC

j_gene: TRBJ2-7
v_gene: TRBV15
len: 17
abundance: NA
d_gene: TRBD2
CDR3aa: CATSRDPASGLSYEQYF
CDR3nt: TGTGCCACCAGCAGAGATCCGGCTAGCGGTCTCTCCTACGAGCAGTACTTC

j_gene: TRBJ1-4
v_gene: TRBV30
len: 14
abundance: NA
d_gene: TRBD1
CDR3aa: CAWSSGTGDEKLFF
CDR3nt: TGTGCCTGGAGTTCCGGGACAGGGGATGAAAAACTGTTTTTT

j_gene: TRBJ1-5
v_gene: TRBV6-1
len: 15
abundance: NA
d_gene: NA
CDR3aa: CASSVDRFSNQPQHF
CDR3nt: TGTGCCAGCAGTGTCGACAGATTTAGCAATCAGCCCCAGCATTTT

j_gene: TRBJ1-5
v_gene: TRBV5-1
len: 13
abundance: once
d_gene: NA
CDR3aa: CASSLERGQPQHF
CDR3nt: TGCGCCAGCAGCTTGGAGAGGGGGCAGCCCCAGCATTTT

j_gene: TRBJ2-5
v_gene: TRBV29-1
len: 14
abundance: NA
d_gene: TRBD2
CDR3aa: CSVVPSGTQETQYF
CDR3nt: TGCAGCGTTGTGCCTAGCGGCACTCAAGAGACCCAGTACTTC

j_gene: TRBJ2-1
v_gene: TRBV11-3
len: 15
abundance: NA
d_gene: TRBD2
CDR3aa: CASSLTSGSYNEQFF
CDR3nt: TGTGCCAGCAGCTTAACTAGCGGGAGCTACAATGAGCAGTTCTTC

j_gene: TRBJ2-7
v_gene: TRBV11-3
len: 15
abundance: NA
d_gene: NA
CDR3aa: CASSFASKDNGEQYF
CDR3nt: TGTGCCAGCAGCTTTGCCTCGAAGGACAATGGGGAGCAGTACTTC

j_gene: TRBJ2-3
v_gene: TRBV19
len: 14
abundance: NA
d_gene: TRBD2
CDR3aa: CASKENAGADTQYF
CDR3nt: TGTGCCAGTAAGGAGAACGCGGGAGCAGATACGCAGTATTTT

j_gene: TRBJ2-6
v_gene: TRBV29-1
len: 17
abundance: NA
d_gene: TRBD1
CDR3aa: CSVAPGTGYSGANVLTF
CDR3nt: TGCAGCGTTGCCCCCGGGACAGGCTATTCTGGGGCCAACGTCCTGACTTTC

j_gene: TRBJ1-2
v_gene: TRBV14
len: 14
abundance: NA
d_gene: NA
CDR3aa: CASSQAAVNYGYTF
CDR3nt: TGTGCCAGCAGCCAAGCGGCTGTTAACTATGGCTACACCTTC

j_gene: TRBJ1-1
v_gene: TRBV19
len: 13
abundance: NA
d_gene: NA
CDR3aa: CASSVRMNTEAFF
CDR3nt: TGTGCCAGTAGTGTCCGTATGAACACTGAAGCTTTCTTT